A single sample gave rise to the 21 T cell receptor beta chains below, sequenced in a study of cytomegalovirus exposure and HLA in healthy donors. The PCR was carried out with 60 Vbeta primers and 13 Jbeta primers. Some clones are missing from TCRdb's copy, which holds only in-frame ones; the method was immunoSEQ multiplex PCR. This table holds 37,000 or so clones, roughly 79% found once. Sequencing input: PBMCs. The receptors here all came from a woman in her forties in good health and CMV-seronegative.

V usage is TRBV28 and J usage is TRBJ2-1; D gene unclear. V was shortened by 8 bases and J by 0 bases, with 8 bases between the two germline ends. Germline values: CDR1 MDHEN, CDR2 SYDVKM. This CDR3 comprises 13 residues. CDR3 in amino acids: CASCTSSYNEQFF. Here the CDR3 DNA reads TGTGCCAGCTGTACATCCTCCTACAATGAGCAGTTCTTC. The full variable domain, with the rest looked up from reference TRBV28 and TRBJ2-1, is DVKVTQSSRYLVKRTGEKVFLECVQDMDHENMFWYRQDPGLGLRLIYFSYDVKMKEKGDIPEGYSVSREKKERFSLILESASTNQTSMYLCASCTSSYNEQFFGPGTRLTVL.

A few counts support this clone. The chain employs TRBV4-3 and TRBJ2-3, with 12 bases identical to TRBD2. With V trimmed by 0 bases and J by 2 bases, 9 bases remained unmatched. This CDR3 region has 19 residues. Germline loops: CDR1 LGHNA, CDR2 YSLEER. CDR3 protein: CASSQEYTTSGGTTDTQYF. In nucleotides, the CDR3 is TGCGCCAGCAGCCAAGAGTACACAACTAGCGGGGGGACCACAGATACGCAGTATTTT.

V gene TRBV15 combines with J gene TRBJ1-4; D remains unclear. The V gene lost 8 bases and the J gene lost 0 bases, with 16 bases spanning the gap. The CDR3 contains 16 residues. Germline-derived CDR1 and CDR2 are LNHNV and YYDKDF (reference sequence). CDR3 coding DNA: TGTGCCACCGCCCTTGAGGAACCGACAACTAATGAAAAACTGTTTTTT. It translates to CATALEEPTTNEKLFF.

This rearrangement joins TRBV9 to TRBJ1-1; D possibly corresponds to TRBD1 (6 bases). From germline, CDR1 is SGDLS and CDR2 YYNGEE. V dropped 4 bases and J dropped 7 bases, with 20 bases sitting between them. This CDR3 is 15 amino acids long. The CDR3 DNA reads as TGTGCCAGCAGCCCGACCGACAGGCGAGGCGGTGAAGCTTTCTTT. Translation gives CASSPTDRRGGEAFF.

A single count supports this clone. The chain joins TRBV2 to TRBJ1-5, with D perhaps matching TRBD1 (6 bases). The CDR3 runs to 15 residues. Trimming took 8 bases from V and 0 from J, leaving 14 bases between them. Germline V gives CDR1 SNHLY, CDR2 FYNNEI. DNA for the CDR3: TGTGCCAGCCGTCCTAGGGGGTATAGCAATCAGCCCCAGCATTTT. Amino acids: CASRPRGYSNQPQHF.

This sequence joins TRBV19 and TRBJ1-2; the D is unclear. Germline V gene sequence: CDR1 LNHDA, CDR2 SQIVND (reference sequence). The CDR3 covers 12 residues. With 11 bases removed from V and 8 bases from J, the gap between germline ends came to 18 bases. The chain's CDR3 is CAGPWRCSGYTF. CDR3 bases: TGTGCCGGCCCCTGGAGGTGCTCGGGCTACACCTTC.

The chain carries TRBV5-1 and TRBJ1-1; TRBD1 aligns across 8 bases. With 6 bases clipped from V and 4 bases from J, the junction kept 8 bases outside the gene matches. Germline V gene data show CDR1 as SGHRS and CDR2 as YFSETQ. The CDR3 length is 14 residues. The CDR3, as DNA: TGCGCCAGCAAACAGGGGGAGATAGTCACTGAAGCTTTCTTT. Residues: CASKQGEIVTEAFF.

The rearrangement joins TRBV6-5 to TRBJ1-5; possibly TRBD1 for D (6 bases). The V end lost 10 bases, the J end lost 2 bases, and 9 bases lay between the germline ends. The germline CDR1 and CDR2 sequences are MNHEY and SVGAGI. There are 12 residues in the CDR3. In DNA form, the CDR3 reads TGTGCCACAGGACAGCGCAATCAGCCCCAGCATTTT. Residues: CATGQRNQPQHF.

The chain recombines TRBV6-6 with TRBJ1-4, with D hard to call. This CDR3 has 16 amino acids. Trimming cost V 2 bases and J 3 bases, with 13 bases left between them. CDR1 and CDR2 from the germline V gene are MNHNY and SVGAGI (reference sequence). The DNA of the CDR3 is TGTGCCAGCAGTTACCCGGCAGGTCCTTCTAATGAAAAACTGTTTTTT. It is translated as CASSYPAGPSNEKLFF.

The CDR3, as DNA: TGTGCCAGCAGCCACACAGGGGGAGGTCGAGTATACGAGCAGTACTTC. Translating gives CASSHTGGGRVYEQYF. The rearrangement links TRBV7-9 to TRBJ2-7, with 8 positions matching TRBD1. The CDR3 spans 16 residues. The V gene's germline CDR1 is SEHNR and CDR2 FQNEAQ (reference sequence). The junction had 13 bases not matched to a gene; V was cut back by 5 bases and J by 4 bases.

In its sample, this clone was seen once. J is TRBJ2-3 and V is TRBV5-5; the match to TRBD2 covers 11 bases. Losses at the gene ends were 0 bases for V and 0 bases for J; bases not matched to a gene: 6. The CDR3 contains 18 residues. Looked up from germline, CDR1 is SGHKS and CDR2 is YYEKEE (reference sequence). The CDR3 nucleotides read TGTGCCAGCAGCTTGGCCCGGACTAGCGGGTCTAGCACAGATACGCAGTATTTT. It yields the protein CASSLARTSGSSTDTQYF.

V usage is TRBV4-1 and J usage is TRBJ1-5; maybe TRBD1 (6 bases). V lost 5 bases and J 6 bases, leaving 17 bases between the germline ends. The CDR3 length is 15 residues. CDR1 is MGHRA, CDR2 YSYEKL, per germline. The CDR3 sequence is CASSSRGGGGQPQHF. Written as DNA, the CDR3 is TGCGCCAGCAGCTCCCGTGGGGGAGGGGGTCAGCCCCAGCATTTT.

In nucleotides, the CDR3 is TGCAGCGTCTCCCAACAGATGTGGTACAATGAGCAGTTCTTC. Its protein is CSVSQQMWYNEQFF. J is TRBJ2-1 and V is TRBV29-1; D is ambiguous. The ends were cut back, 6 bases at V and 4 bases at J, with 16 bases in the middle. CDR1 and CDR2 from the germline V gene are SQVTM and ANQGSEA. CDR3 length: 14 residues.

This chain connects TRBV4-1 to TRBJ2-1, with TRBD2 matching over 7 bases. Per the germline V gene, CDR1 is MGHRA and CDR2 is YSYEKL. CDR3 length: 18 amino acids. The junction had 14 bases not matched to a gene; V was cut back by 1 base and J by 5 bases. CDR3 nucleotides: TGCGCCAGCAGCCAAGCGAGTCGATTAGGACTAGTGAACAATGAGCAGTTCTTC. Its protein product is CASSQASRLGLVNNEQFF.

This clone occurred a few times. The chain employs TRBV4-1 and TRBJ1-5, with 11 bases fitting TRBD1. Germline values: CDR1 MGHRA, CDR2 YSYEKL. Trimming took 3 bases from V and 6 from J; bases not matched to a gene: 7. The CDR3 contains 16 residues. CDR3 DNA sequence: TGCGCCAGCAGCCAGGGAGGACAGGGGGCAGGTCAGCCCCAGCATTTT. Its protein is CASSQGGQGAGQPQHF.

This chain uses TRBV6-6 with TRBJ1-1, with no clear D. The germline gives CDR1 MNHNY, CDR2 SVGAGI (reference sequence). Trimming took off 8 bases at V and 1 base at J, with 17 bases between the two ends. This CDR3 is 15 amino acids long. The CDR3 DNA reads TGTGCCAGCGGTGCCGATTTAGCTAAGAACACTGAAGCTTTCTTT. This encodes CASGADLAKNTEAFF.

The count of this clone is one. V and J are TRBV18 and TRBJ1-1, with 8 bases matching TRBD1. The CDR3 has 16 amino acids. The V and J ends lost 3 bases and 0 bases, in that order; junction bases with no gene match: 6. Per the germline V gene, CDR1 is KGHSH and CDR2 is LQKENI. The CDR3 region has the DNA TGTGCCAGCTCACCCAGGGGGCCGGGGATGAACACTGAAGCTTTCTTT. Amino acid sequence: CASSPRGPGMNTEAFF.

The CDR3 region is CATSRQGGGGTQYF. The CDR3 region has the DNA TGTGCCACCAGCAGACAGGGGGGTGGGGGTACGCAGTATTTT. The V and J genes are TRBV15 and TRBJ2-3, with D perhaps TRBD1 (7 bases). The V gene's germline CDR1 is LNHNV and CDR2 YYDKDF (reference sequence). The CDR3 totals 14 residues. V was shortened by 2 bases and J by 8 bases, with 14 bases between the two germline ends.

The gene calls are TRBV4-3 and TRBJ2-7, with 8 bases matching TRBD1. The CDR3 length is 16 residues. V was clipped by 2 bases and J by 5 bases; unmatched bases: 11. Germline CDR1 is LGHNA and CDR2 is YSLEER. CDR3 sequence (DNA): TGCGCCAGCAGCCAAAGATATAGGCAGGGGGCTCACGAGCAGTACTTC. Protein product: CASSQRYRQGAHEQYF.

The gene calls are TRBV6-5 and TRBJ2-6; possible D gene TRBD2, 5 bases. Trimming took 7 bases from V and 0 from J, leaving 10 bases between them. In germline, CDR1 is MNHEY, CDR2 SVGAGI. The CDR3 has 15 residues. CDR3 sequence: CASIGLASGANVLTF. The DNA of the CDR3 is TGTGCCAGCATAGGACTGGCCTCTGGGGCCAACGTCCTGACTTTC.

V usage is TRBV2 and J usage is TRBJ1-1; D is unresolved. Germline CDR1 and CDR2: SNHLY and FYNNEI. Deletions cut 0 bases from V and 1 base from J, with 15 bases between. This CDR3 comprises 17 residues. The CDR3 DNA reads TGTGCCAGCAGTGAAGCGAGAAAATCTACAGAGAACACTGAAGCTTTCTTT. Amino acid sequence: CASSEARKSTENTEAFF.